The rows below give T cell receptor beta chains drawn from one sample of a study of PD-L1 blockade in urothelial cancer. Profiling relied on immunoSEQ multiplex PCR, and the TCRdb table lists in-frame clones only, not all of them. This repertoire shows about 43,000 clones, 83% found once; its top ten account for roughly 16%. The sample consisted of PBMCs, taken around atezolizumab (anti-PD-L1) treatment. These TCRs come from a man between 60 and 75 years old with urothelial cancer. CDR3s include the opening cysteine and the closing phenylalanine or tryptophan. D genes are given only for firm matches. Only some rows state a clone size, as once, few, many or a class for expanded clones.

TRBV28	TRBJ1-6	TRBD1	.	TGTGCCAGCAGTTTAGTTACGTCGGACAGGGCTTATTCACCCCTCCACTTT	CASSLVTSDRAYSPLHF
TRBV5-1	TRBJ2-3	TRBD2	.	TGCGCCAGCAGCCCGGGGACTAGCAGGACAGATACGCAGTATTTT	CASSPGTSRTDTQYF
TRBV11-3	TRBJ2-2	.	.	TGTGCCAGCAGCTTAGATGGCAGGGAGGCCGGGGAGCTGTTTTTT	CASSLDGREAGELFF
TRBV7-8	TRBJ2-7	.	.	TGTGCCAGCAGCCCTACAGGGCAGGGGGGCTCCTACGAGCAGTACTTC	CASSPTGQGGSYEQYF
TRBV5-6	TRBJ2-7	.	few	TGTGCCAGCAGCTTGCTAAGTACCTACGAGCAGTACTTC	CASSLLSTYEQYF
TRBV9	TRBJ2-2	.	.	TGTGCCAGCAGCGCGACTTTAGCCGCGAACACCGGGGAGCTGTTTTTT	CASSATLAANTGELFF
TRBV7-2	TRBJ2-6	TRBD2	.	TGTGCCAGCAGCATTAGCGGGGGGATCTCTGGGGCCAACGTCCTGACTTTC	CASSISGGISGANVLTF
TRBV4-1	TRBJ2-2	.	.	TGCGCCAGCAGCCAAGCGTTGGCAGGGACGAACACCGGGGAGCTGTTTTTT	CASSQALAGTNTGELFF
TRBV7-9	TRBJ2-1	TRBD2	.	TGTGCCAGCAGCTTAGCAGCGGGGGGAGACAATGAGCAGTTCTTC	CASSLAAGGDNEQFF
TRBV15	TRBJ1-5	TRBD1	.	TGTGCCACCAGCACCCGAAGGACAGGGGGTCAGCCCCAGCATTTT	CATSTRRTGGQPQHF
TRBV7-8	TRBJ1-1	TRBD1	.	TGTGCCAGCAGCACCCGGACAGGCACTGAAGCTTTCTTT	CASSTRTGTEAFF
TRBV7-9	TRBJ1-1	TRBD1	.	TGTGCCAGCAGCCGGGACAGGACGAACACTGAAGCTTTCTTT	CASSRDRTNTEAFF
TRBV19	TRBJ2-2	.	.	TGTGCCAGTAGTACCCCCGCAGCGAGGGAGCTGTTTTTT	CASSTPAARELFF
TRBV5-4	TRBJ1-2	.	.	TGTGCCAGCAGCGCTTCGACAGGCAACTATGGCTACACCTTC	CASSASTGNYGYTF
TRBV28	TRBJ1-5	.	.	TGTGCCAGCAGTTTCGGGGGGGCAGTCAATCAGCCCCAGCATTTT	CASSFGGAVNQPQHF
TRBV28	TRBJ1-2	TRBD1	.	TGTGCCAGCAGTCCGGGACAGAACTATGGCTACACCTTC	CASSPGQNYGYTF
TRBV28	TRBJ2-7	.	once	TGTGCCAGCAGGAGTCAGGCCACCTACGAGCAGTACTTC	CASRSQATYEQYF
TRBV29-1	TRBJ2-3	TRBD1	.	TGCAGCGTTGAGAACTTGGTGACAGGGGGCACAGATACGCAGTATTTT	CSVENLVTGGTDTQYF
TRBV28	TRBJ1-4	.	.	TGTGCCAGCAACCCTACAGGGTTGGTTAATGAAAAACTGTTTTTT	CASNPTGLVNEKLFF
TRBV6-6	TRBJ1-5	TRBD1	.	TGTGCCAGCAGTTCAGGGGGCGGGTCGGCCCAGCATTTT	CASSSGGGSAQHF
TRBV4-1	TRBJ2-2	.	.	TGCGCCAGCAGCCTAGAATCAGGGTCTCGTTGGTCCCCCGGGGAGCTGTTTTTT	CASSLESGSRWSPGELFF
TRBV30	TRBJ1-6	TRBD1	.	TGTGCCTGGAGTGGCAATCCGGGACAGGGGAATTCACCCCTCCACTTT	CAWSGNPGQGNSPLHF
TRBV2	TRBJ2-7	.	.	TGTGCCAGCAGCCCTAACTACGAGCAGTACTTC	CASSPNYEQYF
TRBV7-9	TRBJ2-7	.	.	TGTGCCAGCAGCAGGGGGTCCGCTCAGGACGAGCAGTACTTC	CASSRGSAQDEQYF
TRBV10-1	TRBJ2-1	TRBD2	.	TGCGCCAGCAGTTCTAGCGGACCCTACAATGAGCAGTTCTTC	CASSSSGPYNEQFF
TRBV7-3	TRBJ2-1	.	.	TGTGCCAGCAGCCTGGACAGGGAGGGCTACAATGAGCAGTTCTTC	CASSLDREGYNEQFF
TRBV7-7	TRBJ2-3	TRBD1	.	TGTGCTAGCAGCTTAGCGCTAACAGGGGATGGCGCAGATACGCAGTATTTT	CASSLALTGDGADTQYF
TRBV30	TRBJ1-6	TRBD1	once	TGTGCCTTAAACAGGGGGCGCCGGGGTTCACCCCTCCACTTT	CALNRGRRGSPLHF
TRBV6-1	TRBJ1-5	TRBD1	.	TGTGCCAGCATGAGACAGGGGGGGGATCAGCCCCAGCATTTT	CASMRQGGDQPQHF
TRBV5-8	TRBJ2-1	TRBD2	few	TGTGCCAGCAGCTTCCTAGGGTTTAGCGGGGGCTTCGGTGAGCAGTTCTTC	CASSFLGFSGGFGEQFF
TRBV11-1	TRBJ1-2	.	.	TGTGCCAGCAGCTTAGCGGGGCCTAACTATGGCTACACCTTC	CASSLAGPNYGYTF
TRBV5-4	TRBJ2-5	TRBD2	.	TGTGCCAGCAGCCCCAGCGGGGCTGGGGCCGGGACCCAGTACTTC	CASSPSGAGAGTQYF
TRBV28	TRBJ1-2	.	few	TGTGCCAGCAGTTTGGGATTAAGTATCGGGGTTGGGTATGGCTACACCTTC	CASSLGLSIGVGYGYTF